The clone carrying this TCR beta chain occurred a few times. This entry comes from a study of CD8 T cells in ankylosing spondylitis. The CDR3 runs 15 residues. Per germline, CDR1 KGHSH and CDR2 LQKENI. V lost 2 bases, J lost 3 bases, and 10 bases lay in between. 5'-RACE, quantitative and with molecular barcodes, yielded the TCR beta libraries. TCRdb called the 5' RACE reads again in MiXCR, with one record for every CDR3 protein. The repertoire has nearly 350,000 distinct CDR3 sequences, about 15% of them found once; the top ten carry 1.1%. This receptor was obtained from a male donor with ankylosing spondylitis or in good health (not recorded which). Sequenced: blood, either unsorted or a sorted T cell fraction (not recorded which). The rearrangement links TRBV18 to TRBJ2-2; D might be TRBD1 (6 bases). The CDR3 loop is CASSPGRGDTGELFF. The CDR3 nucleotides read TGTGCCAGCTCACCAGGCAGGGGCGACACCGGGGAGCTGTTTTTT.